This passage covers 23 T cell receptor beta chains from one sample sequenced in a study of blood T cell repertoires in COVID-19. Assay: immunoSEQ multiplex PCR; the TCRdb copy retains only in-frame clones and omits some. The sample shows approximately 500,000 clones, roughly 90% of them seen only once. The specimen sequenced was PBMCs or T cells enriched from blood (not recorded which). The receptor set was obtained from a woman aged 40 to 55 who had recovered from COVID-19.

The V and J genes are TRBV14 and TRBJ2-2; 9 bases align to TRBD2. J lost 0 bases, V lost 7 bases, and 6 bases had no gene match. The CDR3 is 16 amino acids. Per germline, CDR1 SGHDN and CDR2 FVKESK. CDR3 DNA sequence: TGTGCCAGCAACCGGCTAGCGGGACCGAACACCGGGGAGCTGTTTTTT. It is translated as CASNRLAGPNTGELFF.

V gene TRBV10-3 combines with J gene TRBJ1-1; D perhaps matches TRBD1 (5 bases). With 10 bases removed from V and 4 bases from J, the gap between germline ends came to 19 bases. Germline assignment: CDR1 ENHRY and CDR2 SYGVKD. This CDR3 contains 14 residues. This chain's CDR3 is CASRAQGLGTEAFF. The CDR3 DNA reads TGTGCCAGCAGAGCCCAGGGTTTAGGCACTGAAGCTTTCTTT.

This clone was observed once. The rearrangement joins TRBV6-5 to TRBJ2-7, with 10 nucleotides matching TRBD1. Trimming cost V 6 bases and J 2 bases; bases outside gene matches: 7. The CDR3 extends over 15 amino acids. Germline V gene data show CDR1 as MNHEY and CDR2 as SVGAGI. The CDR3 DNA sequence: TGTGCCAGCAGACCCGGGACAGGGGACCCCTACGAGCAGTACTTC. Its translation: CASRPGTGDPYEQYF.

Points on this clone: The identical CDR3 is also encoded by other nucleotide sequences in the sample. V and J are TRBV27 and TRBJ1-1; TRBD1 is a possible D gene (6 bases). The CDR3 loop spans 15 amino acids. V was pared by 0 bases and J by 1 base, with 9 bases between. Per germline, CDR1 MNHEY and CDR2 SMNVEV (reference sequence). CDR3 sequence (DNA): TGTGCCAGCAGTTTATCCGCAGGGGAGAACACTGAAGCTTTCTTT. Encoded protein: CASSLSAGENTEAFF.

This chain joins TRBV5-4 and TRBJ1-4; a possible D gene is TRBD1 (5 bases). Germline loops: CDR1 SGHNT, CDR2 YYREEE (reference sequence). Trimming took off 3 bases at V and 6 bases at J, with 15 bases between the two ends. The CDR3 is 15 residues long. Written as DNA, the CDR3 is TGTGCCAGCAGCTCGAACGGGGGGTTCCATGAAAAACTGTTTTTT. Protein sequence: CASSSNGGFHEKLFF.

Points on this clone: Mismatch with germline at one junction end may stem from a read error. The chain has TRBV7-7 and TRBJ2-1, with D possibly TRBD1 on 6 matching bases. CDR1 and CDR2 from the germline V gene are SSHAT and FNYEAQ (reference sequence). The CDR3 has 16 amino acids. The CDR3 region is CASSLNSRGTYNEQFF. The CDR3 bases are TGTGCTAGCAGCTTAAACAGCAGGGGTACCTACAATGAGCAGTTCTTC.

Comment on this clone: The sample carries other DNA sequences with the same CDR3. The chain is built from TRBV19 and TRBJ2-7; 10 nucleotides align to TRBD1. This CDR3 is built from 14 residues. V shed 5 bases, J shed 3 bases, and the junction held 4 bases outside the gene matches. The germline V gene has CDR1 LNHDA and CDR2 SQIVND (reference sequence). In DNA form, the CDR3 reads TGTGCCAGTAGTCCCGGGACAGGGGACTACGAGCAGTACTTC. Amino acid sequence: CASSPGTGDYEQYF.

This sequence joins TRBV10-3 and TRBJ2-2; perhaps TRBD1 as D (6 bases). The germline gives CDR1 ENHRY, CDR2 SYGVKD. CDR3 length: 16 residues. Trimming shortened V by 0 bases and J by 4 bases, and 12 bases separated the two germline ends. CDR3 residues: CAISESTGSGTGELFF. CDR3 coding DNA: TGTGCCATCAGTGAGTCGACAGGATCGGGCACCGGGGAGCTGTTTTTT.

The chain employs TRBV5-1 and TRBJ2-3, with D perhaps TRBD1 (6 bases). The CDR3 extends over 15 amino acids. Trimming stripped 4 bases from V and 2 bases from J, with 14 bases between. CDR1 is SGHRS, CDR2 YFSETQ, per germline. Here the CDR3 reads CASSGTQGPTDTQYF. The DNA for the CDR3 is TGCGCCAGCAGCGGGACACAGGGCCCCACAGATACGCAGTATTTT. Full variable domain (outside the CDR3, taken from reference TRBV5-1 and TRBJ2-3): KAGVTQTPRYLIKTRGQQVTLSCSPISGHRSVSWYQQTPGQGLQFLFEYFSETQRNKGNFPGRFSGRQFSNSRSEMNVSTLELGDSALYLCASSGTQGPTDTQYFGPGTRLTVL.

This clone was seen once. V is TRBV4-1 and J is TRBJ2-6; D gene uncertain. The germline V gene has CDR1 MGHRA and CDR2 YSYEKL. The CDR3 runs 17 residues. Trimming removed 3 bases at V and 0 bases at J, with 12 bases between. CDR3 residues: CASSQNSKSSGANVLTF. CDR3 DNA: TGCGCCAGCAGCCAGAACAGTAAGTCCTCTGGGGCCAACGTCCTGACTTTC.

The CDR3 nucleotides read TGTGCCAGCTCACCCCTTTCAAGACGGGGCAATGAGCAGTTCTTC. It is translated as CASSPLSRRGNEQFF. The rearrangement joins TRBV18 to TRBJ2-1, with D perhaps TRBD2 (5 bases). The CDR3 is 15 amino acids. The germline gives CDR1 KGHSH, CDR2 LQKENI. V lost 3 bases and J lost 6, with 15 bases in between.

This sequence joins TRBV30 and TRBJ1-2, with D perhaps matching TRBD1 (5 bases). Germline V gene sequence: CDR1 GTSNPN, CDR2 SVGIG (reference sequence). This CDR3 has 11 residues. Trimming stripped 5 bases from V and 5 bases from J, with 9 bases between. CDR3 loop: CAWGAQYGYTF. The CDR3 DNA follows: TGTGCCTGGGGGGCCCAGTATGGCTACACCTTC. Full variable domain (remainder filled in from reference TRBV30 and TRBJ1-2): SQTIHQWPATLVQPVGSPLSLECTVEGTSNPNLYWYRQAAGRGLQLLFYSVGIGQISSEVPQNLSASRPQDRQFILSSKKLLLSDSGFYLCAWGAQYGYTFGSGTRLTVV.

J is TRBJ1-1 and V is TRBV21-1; the D call in the table, TRBD1, was not verified against the DNA. TRBV21-1 has pseudogene status. CDR3 length: 15 amino acids. The CDR3 nucleotides are TGTGCCAGCAGTGATCGAGAGCAGGGGGGAACTGAAGCTTTCTTT. Its translation: CASSDREQGGTEAFF.

The chain uses TRBV25-1 and TRBJ2-7; tentative D call: TRBD2 (5 bases). Germline V gene lookup returns CDR1 MGHDK and CDR2 SYGVNS. This CDR3 has 13 residues. V was pared by 6 bases and J by 0 bases, with 9 bases between. The CDR3 bases are TGTGCCAGCAGGACGGGGAGCTCCTACGAGCAGTACTTC. Residues: CASRTGSSYEQYF.

The V and J genes are TRBV6-2 or TRBV6-3 and TRBJ2-5; 9 bases fit TRBD1. The germline V gene has CDR1 MNHEY and CDR2 SVGEGT. The CDR3 consists of 14 residues. With V trimmed by 1 base and J by 3 bases, 0 bases remained unmatched. The CDR3 DNA is TGTGCCAGCAGTTACTGGGACAGGGAAGAGACCCAGTACTTC. It translates to CASSYWDREETQYF.

This chain connects TRBV6-5 to TRBJ1-1; no clear D gene. The CDR3 contains 12 residues. Trimming cost V 7 bases and J 4 bases, with 10 bases left between them. Germline assignment: CDR1 MNHEY and CDR2 SVGAGI. CDR3 amino acids: CASKEGGTEAFF. The CDR3 DNA reads TGTGCCAGCAAGGAGGGTGGCACTGAAGCTTTCTTT.

The genes are TRBV7-8 and TRBJ1-4, with 9 positions matching TRBD1. Losses at the gene ends were 5 bases for V and 3 bases for J; bases not matched to a gene: 10. Germline CDR1 reads SGHVS; CDR2 reads FQNEAQ. This CDR3 spans 17 amino acids. CDR3 amino acids: CASSPRQGVRANEKLFF. CDR3 nucleotide sequence: TGTGCCAGCAGCCCTAGACAGGGGGTCAGAGCTAATGAAAAACTGTTTTTT.

The chain links TRBV15 to TRBJ2-6; 8 nucleotides line up with TRBD1. CDR3 size: 16 residues. Trimming took 1 base from V and 2 from J; bases not matched to a gene: 1. In germline, CDR1 is LNHNV, CDR2 YYDKDF (reference sequence). The CDR3 reads CATSRGQGTGANVLTF. DNA of the CDR3: TGTGCCACCAGCAGAGGACAGGGGACTGGGGCCAACGTCCTGACTTTC.

The chain has TRBV4-3 and TRBJ2-7, with 9 bases lining up with TRBD2. Germline V gives CDR1 LGHNA, CDR2 YSLEER. V shed 10 bases and J 3 bases; nucleotides not matched to a gene: 7. The length of the CDR3 is 13 residues. For the CDR3, the DNA is TGCGCCACCCTGAGGCGGGAGGGCTACGAGCAGTACTTC. Encoded protein: CATLRREGYEQYF.

This chain uses TRBV5-1 with TRBJ2-5; D remains ambiguous. Germline V gives CDR1 SGHRS, CDR2 YFSETQ. V was cut by 1 base and J by 5 bases, with 9 bases left in between. CDR3 length: 13 amino acids. Here the CDR3 reads CASSLKMRETQYF. In nucleotides, the CDR3 is TGCGCCAGCAGCTTGAAGATGAGGGAGACCCAGTACTTC.

The chain is built from TRBV12-5 and TRBJ2-5; TRBD1 is a possible D gene (5 bases). Deletions cut 0 bases from V and 3 bases from J, with 8 bases between. This CDR3 region has 14 residues. Germline CDR1 is LGHNT and CDR2 is FRNRAP. In DNA, the CDR3 is TGTGCTAGTGGTTTGGTCCCCAGGGAAGAGACCCAGTACTTC. It specifies CASGLVPREETQYF. Complete variable domain (other parts from reference TRBV12-5 and TRBJ2-5): DARVTQTPRHKVTEMGQEVTMRCQPILGHNTVFWYRQTMMQGLELLAYFRNRAPLDDSGMPKDRFSAEMPDATLATLKIQPSEPRDSAVYFCASGLVPREETQYFGPGTRLLVL.

There are a few counts of this clone. The chain has TRBV19 and TRBJ1-1; D unclear. Looked up from germline, CDR1 is LNHDA and CDR2 is SQIVND (reference sequence). This CDR3 is 16 amino acids long. Deletions cut 1 base from V and 0 bases from J, with 12 bases between. In nucleotides, the CDR3 is TGTGCCAGTAGTATAGGGCCAGGCGAGTTGAACACTGAAGCTTTCTTT. Translation gives CASSIGPGELNTEAFF.

J is TRBJ1-2 and V is TRBV25-1, with 10 bases lining up with TRBD1. Trimming took 1 base from V and 3 from J; bases not matched to a gene: 5. The CDR3 totals 16 residues. The V gene's germline CDR1 is MGHDK and CDR2 SYGVNS. Here the CDR3 DNA reads TGTGCCAGCAGTGAATTAGGGACAGGGGAGGACTATGGCTACACCTTC. Amino acids: CASSELGTGEDYGYTF.